This TCR beta chain came from a study of beta chain features in type 1 diabetes. Cell sorting via CD45RO/CCR7/CD25/CD127/CD95/CD27 was performed to obtain CD4+ naive, central memory, regulatory and stem cell-like memory cells. Every sorted population was more than 95% pure. The CDR3 loop spans 15 amino acids. With 2 bases clipped from V and 1 base from J, the junction kept 5 bases outside the gene matches. CDR1 is MNHNY and CDR2 is SVGAGI in the germline V gene (reference sequence). Expressed TCRB transcripts were sequenced because the isolated RNA had all been reverse transcribed beforehand. The table came from immunoSEQ multiplex PCR; TCRdb's copy has only in-frame clones and leaves some out. Of 310,000 or so clones listed, approximately 16% are singletons. Study findings and constraints: Shortening of TCRB CDR3s, moderate but significant, appeared in all four CD4+ subsets of Type 1 diabetes patients.

About this clone: The antigen is undetermined.

This clonotype was sampled from a man younger than 35 with type 1 diabetes. The rearrangement uses TRBV6-6 and TRBJ2-7; 7 bases match TRBD2. The source material was naive CD4+ T cells from blood. The CDR3 DNA reads as TGTGCCAGCAGTTACGGGAGGGGAACATCCTACGAGCAGTACTTC. Translation gives CASSYGRGTSYEQYF.